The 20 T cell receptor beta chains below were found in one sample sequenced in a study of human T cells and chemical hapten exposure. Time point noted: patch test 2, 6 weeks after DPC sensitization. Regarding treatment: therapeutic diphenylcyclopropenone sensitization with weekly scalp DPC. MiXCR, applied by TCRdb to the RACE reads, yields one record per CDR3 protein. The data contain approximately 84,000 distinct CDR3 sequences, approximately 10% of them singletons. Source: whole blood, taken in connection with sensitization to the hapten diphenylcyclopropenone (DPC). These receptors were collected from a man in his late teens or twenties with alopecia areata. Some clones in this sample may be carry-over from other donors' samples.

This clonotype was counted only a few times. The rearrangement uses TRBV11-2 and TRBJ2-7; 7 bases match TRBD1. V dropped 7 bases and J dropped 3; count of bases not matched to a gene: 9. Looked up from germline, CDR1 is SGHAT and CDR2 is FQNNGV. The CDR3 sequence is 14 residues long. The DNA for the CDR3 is TGTGCCAGCACCCTGATCCGGGACAGCTACGAGCAGTACTTC. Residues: CASTLIRDSYEQYF.

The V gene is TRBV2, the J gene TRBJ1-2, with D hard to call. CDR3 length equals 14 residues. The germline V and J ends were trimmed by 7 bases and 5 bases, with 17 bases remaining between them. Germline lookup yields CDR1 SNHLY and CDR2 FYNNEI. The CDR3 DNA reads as TGTGCCAGCATCACCGACCTTAGTACGTATGGCTACACCTTC. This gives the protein CASITDLSTYGYTF.

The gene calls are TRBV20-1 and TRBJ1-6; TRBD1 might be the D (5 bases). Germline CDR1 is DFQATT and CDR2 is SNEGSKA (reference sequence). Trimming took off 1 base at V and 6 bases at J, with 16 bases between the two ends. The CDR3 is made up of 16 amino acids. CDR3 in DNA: TGCAGTGCTAGAGTTAGCCGGGACGCGTCTAATTCACCCCTCCACTTT. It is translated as CSARVSRDASNSPLHF.

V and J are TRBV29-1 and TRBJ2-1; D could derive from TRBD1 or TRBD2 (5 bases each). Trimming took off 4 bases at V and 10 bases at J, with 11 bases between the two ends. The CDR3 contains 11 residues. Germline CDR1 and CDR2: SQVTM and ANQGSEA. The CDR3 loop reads CSVGTGREQFF. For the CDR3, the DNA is TGCAGCGTTGGGACGGGGCGAGAGCAGTTCTTC.

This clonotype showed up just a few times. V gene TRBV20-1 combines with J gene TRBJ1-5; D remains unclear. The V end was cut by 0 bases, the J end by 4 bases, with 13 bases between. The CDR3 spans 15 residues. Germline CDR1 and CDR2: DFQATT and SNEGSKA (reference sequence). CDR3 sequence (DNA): TGCAGTGCTAGAGATGGGAGGGTTACAAATCAGCCCCAGCATTTT. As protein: CSARDGRVTNQPQHF.

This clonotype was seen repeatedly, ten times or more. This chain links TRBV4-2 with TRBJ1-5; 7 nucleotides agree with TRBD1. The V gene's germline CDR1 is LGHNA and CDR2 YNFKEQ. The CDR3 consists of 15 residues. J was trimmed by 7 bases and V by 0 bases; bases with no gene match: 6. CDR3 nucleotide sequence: TGTGCCAGCAGCCAAGAAACCGACAGGGACCAGCCCCAGCATTTT. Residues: CASSQETDRDQPQHF.

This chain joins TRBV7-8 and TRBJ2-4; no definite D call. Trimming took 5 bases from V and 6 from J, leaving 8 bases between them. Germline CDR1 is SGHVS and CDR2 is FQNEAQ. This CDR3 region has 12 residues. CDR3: CASSKGPNIQYF. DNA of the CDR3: TGTGCCAGCAGCAAAGGACCAAACATTCAGTACTTC.

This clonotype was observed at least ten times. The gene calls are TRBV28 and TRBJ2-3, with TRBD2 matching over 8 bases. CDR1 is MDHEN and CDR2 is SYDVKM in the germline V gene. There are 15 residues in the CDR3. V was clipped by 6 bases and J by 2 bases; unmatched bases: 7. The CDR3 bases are TGTGCCAGCAGCTCTCCGGGGGGGGCCACAGATACGCAGTATTTT. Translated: CASSSPGGATDTQYF.

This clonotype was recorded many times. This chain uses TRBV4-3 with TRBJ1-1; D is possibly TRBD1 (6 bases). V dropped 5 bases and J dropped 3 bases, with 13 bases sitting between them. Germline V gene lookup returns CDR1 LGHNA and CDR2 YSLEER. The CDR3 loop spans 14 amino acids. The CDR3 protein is CASSAGGAYTEAFF. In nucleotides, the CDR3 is TGCGCCAGCAGCGCGGGGGGCGCGTACACTGAAGCTTTCTTT.

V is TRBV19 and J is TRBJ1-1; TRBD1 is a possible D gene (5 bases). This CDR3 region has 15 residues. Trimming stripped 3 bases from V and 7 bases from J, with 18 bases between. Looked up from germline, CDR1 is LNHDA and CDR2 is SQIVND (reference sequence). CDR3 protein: CASSILGGYEGEAFF. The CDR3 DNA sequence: TGTGCCAGTAGTATTCTGGGGGGTTATGAGGGTGAAGCTTTCTTT.

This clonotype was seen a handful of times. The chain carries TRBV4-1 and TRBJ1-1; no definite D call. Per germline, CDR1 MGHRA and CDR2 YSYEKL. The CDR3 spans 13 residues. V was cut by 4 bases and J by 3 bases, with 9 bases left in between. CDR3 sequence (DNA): TGCGCCAGCAGCCCAAGTCCCCACACTGAAGCTTTCTTT. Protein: CASSPSPHTEAFF.

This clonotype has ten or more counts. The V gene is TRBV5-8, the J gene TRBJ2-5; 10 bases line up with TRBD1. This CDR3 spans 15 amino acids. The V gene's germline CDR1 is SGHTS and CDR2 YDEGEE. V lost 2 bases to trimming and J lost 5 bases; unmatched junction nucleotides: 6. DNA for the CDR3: TGTGCCAGCAGCTTACCGACAGGGGGCGGTGAGACCCAGTACTTC. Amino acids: CASSLPTGGGETQYF.

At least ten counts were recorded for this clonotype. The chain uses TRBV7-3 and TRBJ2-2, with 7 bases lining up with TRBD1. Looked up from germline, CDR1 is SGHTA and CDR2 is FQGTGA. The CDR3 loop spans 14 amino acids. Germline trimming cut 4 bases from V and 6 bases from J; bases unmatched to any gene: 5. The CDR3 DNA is TGTGCCAGCAGCTCGAGACAGGGAGCCGGGGAGCTGTTTTTT. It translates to CASSSRQGAGELFF.

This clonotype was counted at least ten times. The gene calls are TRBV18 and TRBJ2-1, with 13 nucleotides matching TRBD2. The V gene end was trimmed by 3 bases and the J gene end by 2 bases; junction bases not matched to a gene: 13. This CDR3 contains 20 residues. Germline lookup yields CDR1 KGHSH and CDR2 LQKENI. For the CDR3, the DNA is TGTGCCAGCTCACCCGTCAAGCAACTTGGGACTAGCGGGGCCTACAATGAGCAGTTCTTC. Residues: CASSPVKQLGTSGAYNEQFF.

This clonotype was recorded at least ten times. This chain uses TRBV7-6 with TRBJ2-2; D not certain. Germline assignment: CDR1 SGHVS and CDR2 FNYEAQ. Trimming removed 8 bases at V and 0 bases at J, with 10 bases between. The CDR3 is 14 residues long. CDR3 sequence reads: CASQRATNTGELFF. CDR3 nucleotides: TGTGCCAGCCAACGGGCGACGAACACCGGGGAGCTGTTTTTT.

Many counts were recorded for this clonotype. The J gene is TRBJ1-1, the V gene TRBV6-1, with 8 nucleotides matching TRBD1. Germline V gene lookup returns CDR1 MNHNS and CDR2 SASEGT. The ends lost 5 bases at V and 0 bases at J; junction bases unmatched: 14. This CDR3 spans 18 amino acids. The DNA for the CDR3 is TGTGCCAGCAGTCCGCCGGGACAGGAATTAACCTTGAACACTGAAGCTTTCTTT. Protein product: CASSPPGQELTLNTEAFF.

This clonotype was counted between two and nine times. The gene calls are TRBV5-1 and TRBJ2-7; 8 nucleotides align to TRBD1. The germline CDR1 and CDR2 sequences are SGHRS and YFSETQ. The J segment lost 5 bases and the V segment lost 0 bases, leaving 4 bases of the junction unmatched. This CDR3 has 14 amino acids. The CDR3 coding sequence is TGCGCCAGCAGCTTGGGTGGACAGGGCGACGAGCAGTACGTC. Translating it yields CASSLGGQGDEQYV.

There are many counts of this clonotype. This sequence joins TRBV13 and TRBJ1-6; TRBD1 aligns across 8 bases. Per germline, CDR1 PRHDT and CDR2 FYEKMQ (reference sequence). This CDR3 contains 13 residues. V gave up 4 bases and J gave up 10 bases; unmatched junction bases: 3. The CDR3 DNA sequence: TGTGCCAGCAGCTCAGGGGGCCGCTCACCCCTCCACTTT. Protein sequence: CASSSGGRSPLHF.

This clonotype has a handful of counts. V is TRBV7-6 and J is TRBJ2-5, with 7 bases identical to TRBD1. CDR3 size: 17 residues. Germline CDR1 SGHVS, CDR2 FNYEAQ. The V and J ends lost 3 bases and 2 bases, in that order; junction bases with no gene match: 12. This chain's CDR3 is CASSFDDRALLQETQYF. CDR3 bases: TGTGCCAGCAGCTTCGACGACAGGGCCCTCCTACAAGAGACCCAGTACTTC.

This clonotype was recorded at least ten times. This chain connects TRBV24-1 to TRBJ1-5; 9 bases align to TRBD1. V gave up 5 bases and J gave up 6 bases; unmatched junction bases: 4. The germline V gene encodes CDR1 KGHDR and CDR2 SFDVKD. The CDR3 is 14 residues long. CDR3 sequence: CATSGTGASQPQHF. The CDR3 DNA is TGTGCCACCAGTGGGACAGGGGCTTCTCAGCCCCAGCATTTT.